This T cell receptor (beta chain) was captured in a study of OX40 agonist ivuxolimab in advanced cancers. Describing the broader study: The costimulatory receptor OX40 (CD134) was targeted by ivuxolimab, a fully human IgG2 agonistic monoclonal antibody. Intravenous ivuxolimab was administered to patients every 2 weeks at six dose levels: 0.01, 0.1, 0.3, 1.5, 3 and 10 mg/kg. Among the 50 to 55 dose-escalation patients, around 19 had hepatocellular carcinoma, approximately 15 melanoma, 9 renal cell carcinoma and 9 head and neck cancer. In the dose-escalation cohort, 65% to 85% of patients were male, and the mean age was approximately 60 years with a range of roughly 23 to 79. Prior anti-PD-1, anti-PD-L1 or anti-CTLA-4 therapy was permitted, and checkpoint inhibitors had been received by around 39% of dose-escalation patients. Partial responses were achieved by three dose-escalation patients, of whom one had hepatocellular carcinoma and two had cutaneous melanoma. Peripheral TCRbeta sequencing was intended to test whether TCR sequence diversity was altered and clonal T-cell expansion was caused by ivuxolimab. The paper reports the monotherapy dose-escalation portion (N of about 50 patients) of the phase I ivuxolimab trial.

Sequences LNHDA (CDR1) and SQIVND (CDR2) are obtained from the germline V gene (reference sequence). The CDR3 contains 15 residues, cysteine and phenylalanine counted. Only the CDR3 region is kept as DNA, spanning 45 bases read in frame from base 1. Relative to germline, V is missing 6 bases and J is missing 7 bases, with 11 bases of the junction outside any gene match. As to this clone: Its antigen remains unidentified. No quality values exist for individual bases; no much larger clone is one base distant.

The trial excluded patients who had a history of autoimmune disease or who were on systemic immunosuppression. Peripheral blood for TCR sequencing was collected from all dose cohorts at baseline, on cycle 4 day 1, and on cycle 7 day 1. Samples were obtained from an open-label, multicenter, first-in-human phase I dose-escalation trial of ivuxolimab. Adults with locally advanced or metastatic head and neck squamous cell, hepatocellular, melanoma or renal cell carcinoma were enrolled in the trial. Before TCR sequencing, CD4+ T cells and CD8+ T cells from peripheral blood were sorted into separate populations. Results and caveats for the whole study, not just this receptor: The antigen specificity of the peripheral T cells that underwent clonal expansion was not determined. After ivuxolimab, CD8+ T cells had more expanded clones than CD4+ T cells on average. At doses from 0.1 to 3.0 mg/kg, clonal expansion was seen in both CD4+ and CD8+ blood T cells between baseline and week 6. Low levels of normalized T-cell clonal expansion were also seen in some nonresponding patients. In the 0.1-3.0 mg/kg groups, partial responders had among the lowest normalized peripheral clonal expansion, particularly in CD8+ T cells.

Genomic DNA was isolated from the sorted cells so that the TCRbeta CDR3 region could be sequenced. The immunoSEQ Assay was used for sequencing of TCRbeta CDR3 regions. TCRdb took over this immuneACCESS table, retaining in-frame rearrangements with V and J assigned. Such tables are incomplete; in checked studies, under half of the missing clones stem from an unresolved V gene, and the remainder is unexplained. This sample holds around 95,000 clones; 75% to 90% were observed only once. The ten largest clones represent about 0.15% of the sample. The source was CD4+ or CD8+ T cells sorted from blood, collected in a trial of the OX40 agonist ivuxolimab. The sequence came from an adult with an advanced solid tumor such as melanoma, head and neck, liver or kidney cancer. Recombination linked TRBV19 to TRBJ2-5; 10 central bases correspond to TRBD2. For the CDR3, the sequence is CASRTERGGLGTQYF. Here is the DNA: TGTGCCAGTAGGACGGAGCGGGGGGGACTGGGGACCCAGTACTTC.